Listed below are T cell receptor beta chains from one sample, sequenced in a study of vaccination and CD4 T cells after COVID-19. No cognate antigen is known for these TCRs. TCRdb re-called the PCR reads with MiXCR, one entry per CDR3 protein. The sample lists about 18,000 distinct CDR3 sequences; less than 85% were seen once. What was sequenced was CD4+ T cells from blood, cultured in vitro. All receptors derive from a human donor who had recovered from COVID-19. Each CDR3 is given with its conserved first and last residue. The D gene is left open where the match is weak. Clone size is given for some rows only: seen once, a few or many times, or a class if the clone is expanded.

V,J,size,D,CDR3,DNA
TRBV6-1,TRBJ2-2,few,-,CASSDRIRGELFF,TGTGCCAGCAGTGATCGGATCCGCGGGGAGCTGTTTTTT
TRBV19,TRBJ1-6,-,-,CASSIDLSPLHF,TGTGCCAGTAGTATAGATCTTTCACCCCTCCACTTT
TRBV2,TRBJ2-5,-,-,CASRTTQETQYF,TGTGCCAGCAGGACTACGCAAGAGACCCAGTACTTC
TRBV25-1,TRBJ1-3,-,-,CASSEYGVGNTIYF,TGTGCCAGCAGTGAATATGGGGTAGGAAACACCATATATTTT
TRBV20-1,TRBJ1-2,few,TRBD1,CSARAPGQGIPGYTF,TGCAGTGCTAGAGCACCGGGACAGGGTATCCCAGGCTACACCTTC
TRBV6-1,TRBJ2-2,-,-,CASRPPVAPGELFF,TGTGCCAGCAGGCCCCCGGTAGCCCCCGGGGAGCTGTTTTTT
TRBV11-2,TRBJ2-3,few,-,CASRRYRDTRTDTQYF,TGTGCCAGCAGACGTTACCGGGACACCCGCACAGATACGCAGTATTTT
TRBV19,TRBJ2-3,once,TRBD1,CASSPYPTGVTDTQYF,TGTGCCAGTAGCCCCTATCCGACAGGGGTGACAGATACGCAGTATTTT
TRBV4-3,TRBJ1-3,-,TRBD1,CASSQDWTGHGNTIYF,TGCGCCAGCAGCCAAGATTGGACAGGGCACGGAAACACCATATATTTT
TRBV30,TRBJ2-2,few,TRBD1,CAWSVRTGRPGELFF,TGTGCCTGGAGTGTGCGGACAGGGCGGCCCGGGGAGCTGTTTTTT
TRBV24-1,TRBJ1-2,-,-,CATSDPGQGHGYTF,TGTGCCACCAGTGACCCCGGCCAGGGCCATGGCTACACCTTC
TRBV18,TRBJ2-3,-,TRBD2,CASSPRTSGTDTQYF,TGTGCCAGCTCACCACGGACTAGCGGCACAGATACGCAGTATTTT
TRBV7-9,TRBJ1-1,-,-,CASSIAQGGTEAFF,TGTGCCAGCAGCATTGCCCAAGGGGGGACTGAAGCTTTCTTT
TRBV20-1,TRBJ1-5,-,TRBD1,CSAGRQGAPPPQHF,TGCAGTGCTGGCCGACAGGGGGCCCCCCCGCCCCAGCATTTT